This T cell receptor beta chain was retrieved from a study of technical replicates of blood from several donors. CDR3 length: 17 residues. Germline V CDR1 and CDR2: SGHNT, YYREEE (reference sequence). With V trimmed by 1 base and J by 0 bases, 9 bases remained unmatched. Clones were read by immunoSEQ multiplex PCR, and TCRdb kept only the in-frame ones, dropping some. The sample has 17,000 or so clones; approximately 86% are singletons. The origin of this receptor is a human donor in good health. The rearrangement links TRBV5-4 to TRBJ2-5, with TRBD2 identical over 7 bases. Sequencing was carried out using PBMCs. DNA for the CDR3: TGTGCCAGCAGCTTGAGTTCTTTCCTAGCGGACCAAGAGACCCAGTACTTC. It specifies CASSLSSFLADQETQYF.